Sequencing of this TCR beta chain was carried out in a study of T-cell reconstitution after alpha-beta-depleted transplantation in children. Regarding the study as a whole: As was reported, about two months after transplant, alpha-beta T cells came from several hundred expanded graft clones. After one year, T-cell counts and TCRbeta diversity mostly came from new T cells.

As it was prepared, the TCRbeta library received unique molecular identifiers. TCRdb re-called the PCR reads through MiXCR, storing one row per CDR3 protein. Counted here are roughly 570,000 distinct CDR3 sequences, more than 20% occurring once; the ten biggest clones make up 30% to 45%. Trimming took off 6 bases at V and 0 bases at J, with 8 bases between the two ends. The CDR3 runs to 12 residues. Germline V gene data show CDR1 as DFQATT and CDR2 as SNEGSKA (reference sequence). This clonotype has just a few counts. Its specificity is not known. This sequence originates from a boy in the first two years of life with Wiskott-Aldrich syndrome, due to receive a stem cell transplant. This sequence joins TRBV20-1 and TRBJ1-1; D is undetermined. The sample in question was PBMCs, obtained before TCRalphabeta/CD19-depleted stem cell transplant. This chain's CDR3 is CSAVKVNTEAFF. The DNA for the CDR3 is TGCAGTGCCGTAAAGGTGAACACTGAAGCTTTCTTT.